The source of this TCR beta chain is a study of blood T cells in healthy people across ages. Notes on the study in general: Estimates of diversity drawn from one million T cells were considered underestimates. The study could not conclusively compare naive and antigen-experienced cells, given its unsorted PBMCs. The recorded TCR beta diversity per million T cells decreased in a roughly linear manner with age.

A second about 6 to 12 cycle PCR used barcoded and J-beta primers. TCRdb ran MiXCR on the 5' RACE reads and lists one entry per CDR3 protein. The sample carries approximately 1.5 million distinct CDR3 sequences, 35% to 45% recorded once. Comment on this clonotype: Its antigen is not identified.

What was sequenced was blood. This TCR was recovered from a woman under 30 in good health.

The CDR3 region has the DNA TGTGCCATCAGGCCGGGACTCAAGTACGAGCAGTACTTC. Protein: CAIRPGLKYEQYF. The V gene is TRBV10-3, the J gene TRBJ2-7; possibly TRBD2 for D (6 bases). Deletions cut 6 bases from V and 4 bases from J, with 13 bases between. The germline V gene encodes CDR1 ENHRY and CDR2 SYGVKD. The length of the CDR3 is 13 residues.